Sequencing of this TCR beta chain was carried out in a study of cytomegalovirus exposure and HLA in healthy donors. Findings and caveats of the study: Reports credit the classifier with highly specific, highly sensitive diagnosis of cytomegalovirus status. Listed as cytomegalovirus-associated were about 160 TCR beta chains.

Worth noting for this clone: Its antigen is currently unknown.

Germline CDR1 and CDR2: MNHNS and SASEGT. The trim removed 6 bases at V and 1 base at J, leaving 3 bases unmatched. The CDR3 spans 14 residues. A multiplex PCR was run with 60 Vbeta primers and 13 Jbeta primers. Authors' analysis steps: An analysis that came later counted some 85 million unique TCR beta chains, approximately 12 million shared. Some clones are missing from TCRdb's copy, which holds only in-frame ones; the method was immunoSEQ multiplex PCR. Clone size and the V and J calls come from that table; the DNA yielded D and trimming. The table has fewer than 150,000 clones, 75% to 90% seen once.

J is TRBJ2-7 and V is TRBV6-1; 10 bases agree with TRBD2. Sample: PBMCs. This clonotype originated in a man in his forties in good health and CMV-seronegative. The CDR3 protein is CASRIAGGSYEQYF. The CDR3 DNA sequence: TGTGCCAGCAGGATAGCGGGAGGTTCCTACGAGCAGTACTTC.